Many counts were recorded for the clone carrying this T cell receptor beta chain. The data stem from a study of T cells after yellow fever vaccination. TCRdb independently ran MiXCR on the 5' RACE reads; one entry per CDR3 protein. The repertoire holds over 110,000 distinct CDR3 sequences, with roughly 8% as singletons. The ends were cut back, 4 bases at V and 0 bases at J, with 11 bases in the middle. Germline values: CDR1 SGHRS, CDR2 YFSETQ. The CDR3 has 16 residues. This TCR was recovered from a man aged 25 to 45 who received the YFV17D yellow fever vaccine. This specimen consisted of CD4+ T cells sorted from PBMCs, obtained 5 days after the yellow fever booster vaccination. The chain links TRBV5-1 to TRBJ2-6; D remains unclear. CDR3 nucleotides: TGCGCCAGCAGCGCGACACTTACCTCTGGGGCCAACGTCCTGACTTTC. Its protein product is CASSATLTSGANVLTF.